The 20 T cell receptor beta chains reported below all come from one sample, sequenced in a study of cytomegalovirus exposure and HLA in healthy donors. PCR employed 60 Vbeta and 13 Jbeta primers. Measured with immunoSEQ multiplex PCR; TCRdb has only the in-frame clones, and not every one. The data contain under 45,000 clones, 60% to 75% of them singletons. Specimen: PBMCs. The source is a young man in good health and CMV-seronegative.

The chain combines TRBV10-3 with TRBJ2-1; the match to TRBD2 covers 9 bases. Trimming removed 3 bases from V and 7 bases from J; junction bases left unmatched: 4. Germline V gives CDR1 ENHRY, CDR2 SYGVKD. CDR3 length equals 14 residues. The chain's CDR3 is CAISEGGLANEQFF. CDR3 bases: TGTGCCATCAGTGAAGGGGGACTAGCAAATGAGCAGTTCTTC.

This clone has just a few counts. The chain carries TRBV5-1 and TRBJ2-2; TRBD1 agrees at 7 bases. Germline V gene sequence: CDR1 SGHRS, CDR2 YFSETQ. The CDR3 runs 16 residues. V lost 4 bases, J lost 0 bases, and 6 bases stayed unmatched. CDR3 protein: CASSQKTGTNTGELFF. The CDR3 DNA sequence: TGCGCCAGCAGCCAGAAGACAGGGACGAACACCGGGGAGCTGTTTTTT.

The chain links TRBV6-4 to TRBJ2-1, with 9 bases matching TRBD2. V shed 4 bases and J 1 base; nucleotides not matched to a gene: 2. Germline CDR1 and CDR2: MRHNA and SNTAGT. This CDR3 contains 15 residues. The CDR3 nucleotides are TGTGCCAGCAGTGTAGCGGGAGATTCCTACAATGAGCAGTTCTTC. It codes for CASSVAGDSYNEQFF.

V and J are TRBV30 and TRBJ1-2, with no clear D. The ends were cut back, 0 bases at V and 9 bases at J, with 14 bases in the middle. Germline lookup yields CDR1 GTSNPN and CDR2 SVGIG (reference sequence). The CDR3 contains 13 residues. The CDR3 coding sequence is TGTGCCTGGAGTGTACTCGTAAGAGGGCGCTACACCTTC. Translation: CAWSVLVRGRYTF.

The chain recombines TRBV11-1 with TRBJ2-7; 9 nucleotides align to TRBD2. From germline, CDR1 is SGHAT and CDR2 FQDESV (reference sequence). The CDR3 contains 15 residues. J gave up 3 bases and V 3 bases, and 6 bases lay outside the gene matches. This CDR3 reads CASSLGAGGHYEQYF. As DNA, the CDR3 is TGTGCCAGCAGCTTGGGAGCGGGAGGACACTACGAGCAGTACTTC. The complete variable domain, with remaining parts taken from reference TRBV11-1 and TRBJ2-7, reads EAEVAQSPRYKITEKSQAVAFWCDPISGHATLYWYRQILGQGPELLVQFQDESVVDDSQLPKDRFSAERLKGVDSTLKIQPAELGDSAMYLCASSLGAGGHYEQYFGPGTRLTVT.

CDR3 sequence: CASRPDRGHNQPQHF. The CDR3 coding sequence is TGTGCCAGCAGACCGGACAGGGGGCACAATCAGCCCCAGCATTTT. The chain uses TRBV6-5 and TRBJ1-5, with 11 positions matching TRBD1. From germline, CDR1 is MNHEY and CDR2 SVGAGI. This CDR3 comprises 15 residues. The V gene end was trimmed by 6 bases and the J gene end by 3 bases; junction bases not matched to a gene: 4.

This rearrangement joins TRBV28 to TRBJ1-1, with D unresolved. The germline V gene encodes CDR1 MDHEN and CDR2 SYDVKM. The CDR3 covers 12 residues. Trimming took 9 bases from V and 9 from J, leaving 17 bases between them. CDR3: CASDIFGSQAFF. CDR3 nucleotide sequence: TGTGCCAGTGACATTTTCGGCAGCCAAGCTTTCTTT.

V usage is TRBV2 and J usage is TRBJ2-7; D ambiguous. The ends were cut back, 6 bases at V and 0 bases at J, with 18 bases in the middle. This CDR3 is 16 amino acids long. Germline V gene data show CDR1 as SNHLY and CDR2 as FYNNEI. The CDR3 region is CASSRYDPNFSYEQYF. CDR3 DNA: TGTGCCAGCAGCCGGTACGATCCAAACTTCTCCTACGAGCAGTACTTC.

The CDR3 DNA reads as TGTGCCAGCAGGTCTCGAGGCACCGGGGAGCTGTTTTTT. Its protein product is CASRSRGTGELFF. The gene calls are TRBV6-5 and TRBJ2-2; D uncertain. Germline V CDR1 and CDR2: MNHEY, SVGAGI. V shed 6 bases and J shed 4 bases, with 9 bases lying between them. There are 13 residues in the CDR3.

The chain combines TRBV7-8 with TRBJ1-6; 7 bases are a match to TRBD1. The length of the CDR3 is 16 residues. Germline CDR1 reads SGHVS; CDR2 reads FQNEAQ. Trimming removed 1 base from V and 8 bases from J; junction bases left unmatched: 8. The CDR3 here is CASSLGYRGKDSPLHF. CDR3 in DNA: TGTGCCAGCAGCTTAGGCTACAGGGGTAAGGATTCACCCCTCCACTTT.

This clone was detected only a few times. CDR3 sequence reads: CASSYASSYNEQFF. CDR3 nucleotide sequence: TGTGCCAGCAGTTACGCCAGCTCCTACAATGAGCAGTTCTTC. The chain employs TRBV6-5 and TRBJ2-1; D is undetermined. Per germline, CDR1 MNHEY and CDR2 SVGAGI. V dropped 2 bases and J dropped 0 bases, with 5 bases sitting between them. The CDR3 contains 14 residues.

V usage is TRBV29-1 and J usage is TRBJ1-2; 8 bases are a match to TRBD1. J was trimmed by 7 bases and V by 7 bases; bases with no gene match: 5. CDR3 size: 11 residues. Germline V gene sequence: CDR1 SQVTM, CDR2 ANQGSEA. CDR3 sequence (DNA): TGCAGCGCCTCGGACAGGGCTGGCTACACCTTC. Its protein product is CSASDRAGYTF.

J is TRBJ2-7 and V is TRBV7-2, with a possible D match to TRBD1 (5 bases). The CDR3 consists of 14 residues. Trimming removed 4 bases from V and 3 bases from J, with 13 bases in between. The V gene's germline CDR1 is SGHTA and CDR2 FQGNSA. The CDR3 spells CASSYRSRGYEQYF. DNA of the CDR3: TGTGCCAGCAGCTACCGGTCTAGGGGCTACGAGCAGTACTTC. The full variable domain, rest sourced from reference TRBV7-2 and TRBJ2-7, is GAGVSQSPSNKVTEKGKDVELRCDPISGHTALYWYRQSLGQGLEFLIYFQGNSAPDKSGLPSDRFSAERTGGSVSTLTIQRTQQEDSAVYLCASSYRSRGYEQYFGPGTRLTVT.

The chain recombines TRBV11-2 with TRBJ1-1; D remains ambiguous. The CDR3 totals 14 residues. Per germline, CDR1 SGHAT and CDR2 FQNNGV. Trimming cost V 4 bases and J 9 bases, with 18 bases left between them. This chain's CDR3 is CASSSPAPGFQAFF. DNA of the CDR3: TGTGCCAGCAGCTCCCCCGCCCCGGGGTTCCAAGCTTTCTTT.

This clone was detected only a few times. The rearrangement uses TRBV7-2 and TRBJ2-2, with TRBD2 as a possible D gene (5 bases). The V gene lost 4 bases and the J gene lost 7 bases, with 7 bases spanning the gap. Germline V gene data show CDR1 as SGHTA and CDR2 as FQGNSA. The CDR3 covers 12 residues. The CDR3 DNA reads TGTGCCAGCAGCTCTCGGGGCGGGGAGCTGTTTTTT. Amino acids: CASSSRGGELFF.

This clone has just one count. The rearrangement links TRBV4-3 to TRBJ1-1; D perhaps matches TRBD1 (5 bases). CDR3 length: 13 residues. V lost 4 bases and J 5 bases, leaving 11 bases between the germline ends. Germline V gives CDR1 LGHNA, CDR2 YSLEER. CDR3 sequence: CASSRYRSTEAFF. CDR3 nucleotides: TGCGCCAGCAGCCGGTACAGGTCGACTGAAGCTTTCTTT.

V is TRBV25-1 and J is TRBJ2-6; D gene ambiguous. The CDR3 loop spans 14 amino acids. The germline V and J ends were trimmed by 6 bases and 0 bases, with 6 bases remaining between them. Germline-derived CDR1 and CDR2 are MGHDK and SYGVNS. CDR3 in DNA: TGTGCCAGCAGCTCCTTCTCTGGGGCCAACGTCCTGACTTTC. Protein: CASSSFSGANVLTF.

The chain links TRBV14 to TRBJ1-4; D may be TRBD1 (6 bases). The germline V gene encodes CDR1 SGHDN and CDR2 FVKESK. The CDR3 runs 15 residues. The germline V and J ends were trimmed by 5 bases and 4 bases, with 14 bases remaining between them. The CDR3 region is CASSSARGRNEKLFF. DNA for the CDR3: TGTGCCAGCAGCAGCGCGCGGGGGCGTAATGAAAAACTGTTTTTT.

The CDR3 loop is CASRSTGGNTEAFF. The CDR3 region has the DNA TGTGCCAGCAGGTCGACGGGAGGGAACACTGAAGCTTTCTTT. The V and J genes are TRBV2 and TRBJ1-1, with D unresolved. The CDR3 is 14 amino acids. The germline gives CDR1 SNHLY, CDR2 FYNNEI. V gave up 6 bases and J gave up 1 base, with 12 bases separating them.

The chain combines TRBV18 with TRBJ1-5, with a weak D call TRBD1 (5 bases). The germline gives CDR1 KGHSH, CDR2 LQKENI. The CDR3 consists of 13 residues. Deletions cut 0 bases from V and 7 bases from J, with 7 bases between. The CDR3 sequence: CASSPPKGQPQHF. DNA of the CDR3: TGTGCCAGCTCACCACCGAAGGGGCAGCCCCAGCATTTT. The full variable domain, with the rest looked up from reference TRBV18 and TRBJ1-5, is NAGVMQNPRHLVRRRGQEARLRCSPMKGHSHVYWYRQLPEEGLKFMVYLQKENIIDESGMPKERFSAEFPKEGPSILRIQQVVRGDSAAYFCASSPPKGQPQHFGDGTRLSIL.